These T cell receptor beta chains were read from a single sample in a study of blood T cells in healthy people across ages. TCRdb re-called the 5' RACE reads with MiXCR, one entry per CDR3 protein. Of 780,000 or so distinct CDR3 sequences in the sample, 53% were seen once. Input material: blood. The receptors derive from an elderly man in good health. Each CDR3 is given with its conserved first and last residue. D genes are given only for firm matches. Clone size, where shown, is once, few, many, or a class for clones that have expanded.

>-|TRBV29-1|few|TRBJ2-5
CSPGPVGNEQYF
TGCAGCCCCGGGCCGGTCGGGAATGAGCAGTACTTC
>-|TRBV28|-|TRBJ1-5
CASTRLDSNQPQHF
TGTGCCAGCACCCGTTTGGATAGCAATCAGCCCCAGCATTTT
>-|TRBV7-3|few|TRBJ1-1
CASSPNLGRDTEAFF
TGTGCCAGCAGCCCAAATTTGGGGAGGGACACTGAAGCTTTCTTT
>TRBD1|TRBV7-9|-|TRBJ2-7
CANSSGTGPDEQYF
TGTGCCAACAGCTCCGGGACAGGGCCCGACGAGCAGTACTTC
>TRBD1|TRBV20-1|few|TRBJ1-1
CSASGAQGGLATEAFF
TGCAGTGCTAGTGGGGCACAGGGGGGGTTGGCTACTGAAGCTTTCTTT
>-|TRBV5-1|few|TRBJ2-1
CASSLAVAGVGNEQFF
TGCGCCAGCAGCTTGGCCGTGGCTGGAGTCGGCAATGAGCAGTTCTTC
>-|TRBV4-2|few|TRBJ2-2
CASSPFGVVLNTGELFF
TGTGCCAGCAGCCCCTTCGGGGTGGTTTTGAACACCGGGGAGCTGTTTTTT
>-|TRBV25-1|-|TRBJ1-4
CASEESGLSNEKLFF
TGTGCCAGCGAAGAATCAGGGCTGTCTAATGAAAAACTGTTTTTT
>-|TRBV5-1|few|TRBJ2-7
CASRPPGTFYEQYF
TGCGCCAGCAGACCCCCCGGGACCTTCTACGAGCAGTACTTC
>-|TRBV5-1|-|TRBJ2-1
CASSLGPIPNNEQFF
TGCGCCAGCAGCTTGGGGCCGATCCCCAACAATGAGCAGTTCTTC
>TRBD2|TRBV10-3|-|TRBJ2-1
CAISEGRETEQFF
TGTGCCATCAGTGAGGGGCGGGAGACTGAGCAGTTCTTC
>-|TRBV9|-|TRBJ2-7
CASSVEPGRGEQYF
TGTGCCAGCAGCGTAGAACCGGGCCGGGGCGAGCAGTACTTC
>TRBD2|TRBV2|few|TRBJ2-5
CASSERGLAGGRETQYF
TGTGCCAGCAGTGAACGGGGACTAGCGGGAGGACGAGAGACCCAGTACTTC
>TRBD2|TRBV3-1|few|TRBJ2-7
CASSPSGLAVHEQYF
TGTGCCAGCAGCCCGTCAGGACTAGCGGTCCACGAGCAGTACTTC
>TRBD1|TRBV2|-|TRBJ2-5
CASSDPMGQGGETQYF
TGTGCCAGCAGTGACCCTATGGGACAGGGCGGGGAGACCCAGTACTTC
>TRBD1|TRBV28|-|TRBJ1-2
CASSQGAGNYGYTF
TGTGCCAGCAGCCAGGGGGCGGGAAACTATGGCTACACCTTC
>-|TRBV5-1|-|TRBJ1-4
CASSIPTGSTNEKLFF
TGCGCCAGCAGCATACCGACAGGTTCAACTAATGAAAAACTGTTTTTT
>TRBD2|TRBV5-1|-|TRBJ2-1
CASSLKTIPRGSEYNEQFF
TGCGCCAGCAGCTTGAAAACGATCCCCCGCGGGAGCGAGTACAATGAGCAGTTCTTC
>-|TRBV5-1|few|TRBJ2-5
CASSVAGMETQYF
TGCGCCAGCAGCGTGGCAGGGATGGAGACCCAGTACTTC
>TRBD2|TRBV3-1|-|TRBJ2-1
CASRRSGMDEQFF
TGTGCCAGCAGGAGGAGCGGGATGGATGAGCAGTTCTTC
>-|TRBV27|once|TRBJ2-1
CASSLVRLAASSYNEQFF
TGTGCCAGCAGTTTAGTTAGGCTGGCGGCTAGCTCCTACAATGAGCAGTTCTTC
>-|TRBV29-1|-|TRBJ1-5
CSVSGANQPQHF
TGCAGCGTTTCCGGGGCTAATCAGCCCCAGCATTTT